This T cell receptor (beta chain) was retrieved from a study of shared clonotypes between healthy human individuals. On the study more broadly: Every donor yielded three CD4 naive, three CD4 memory, two CD8 naive and one CD8 memory plate.

The table came from immunoSEQ multiplex PCR; TCRdb's copy has only in-frame clones and leaves some out. Of about 1,900,000 clones in the sample, about 94% were seen once. It was CD45RO-negative cells, positively selected for CCR7, that made up naive CD8 cells, with terminally differentiated effector memory CD45RA+ cells excluded. Of note for this clone: No antigen is known for it. Other DNA sequences in this sample translate to the same CDR3.

The germline V gene encodes CDR1 PRHDT and CDR2 FYEKMQ (reference sequence). The CDR3 covers 13 residues. Deletions cut 5 bases from V and 0 bases from J, with 8 bases between. Study-wide results and caveats: Sampling included only blood; tissue repertoires likely differ.

The chain carries TRBV13 and TRBJ2-7; D not resolved. Sequencing input: naive CD8+ T cells sorted from blood. This receptor was taken from a man aged 18 to 29 in good health. The CDR3 sequence: CASSPGLSYEQYF. The CDR3 nucleotides are TGTGCCAGCAGCCCCGGCCTCTCCTACGAGCAGTACTTC.